What follows are 10 T cell receptor beta chains derived from one specimen sequenced in a study of vaccination and CD4 T cells after COVID-19. Cultured CD4+ T cell DNA was sequenced using the Oncomine TCR Beta short-read assay. One entry per CDR3 protein, called by TCRdb with MiXCR from the PCR reads. This table has about 20,000 distinct CDR3 sequences, 65% to 70% appearing once. No antigen is known for these receptors. Treatment: roughly 11-day PBMC culture with coronavirus spike peptide pools or control peptides (ViraFEST assay). The sample comprised CD4+ T cells from blood, cultured in vitro. Every receptor here comes from a human donor who had recovered from COVID-19.

V and J are TRBV6-1 and TRBJ2-1; D remains unclear. With 1 base removed from V and 0 bases from J, the gap between germline ends came to 7 bases. CDR1 is MNHNS and CDR2 is SASEGT in the germline V gene. The CDR3 is made up of 15 amino acids. The CDR3 coding sequence is TGTGCCAGCAGTGAAGGCCCGAGCTCCTACAATGAGCAGTTCTTC. This translates into CASSEGPSSYNEQFF.

For the CDR3, the DNA is TGCAGTGCTAGAGGCCAGGCGGGGGCCCCGACCCAGTACTTC. Translated: CSARGQAGAPTQYF. This chain links TRBV20-1 with TRBJ2-5, with D tentatively TRBD2 (7 bases). Trimming shortened V by 1 base and J by 7 bases, and 16 bases separated the two germline ends. The V gene's germline CDR1 is DFQATT and CDR2 SNEGSKA (reference sequence). The CDR3 covers 14 residues.

The CDR3 DNA reads TGTGCCATCAGGGGACAGGGTGACCAGCCCCAGCATTTT. Translation gives CAIRGQGDQPQHF. The gene calls are TRBV10-3 and TRBJ1-5; 9 positions match TRBD1. V dropped 6 bases and J dropped 7; count of bases not matched to a gene: 4. The length of the CDR3 is 13 residues. CDR1 and CDR2 from the germline V gene are ENHRY and SYGVKD.

The chain couples TRBV6-1 to TRBJ1-3; D is unresolved. This CDR3 comprises 13 residues. Trimming cost V 6 bases and J 2 bases, with 8 bases left between them. Germline V lookup: CDR1 MNHNS, CDR2 SASEGT. The CDR3 DNA is TGTGCCAGCAGCCGCGGGGCTGGAAACACCATATATTTT. It encodes CASSRGAGNTIYF.

V and J are TRBV28 and TRBJ2-1; no reliable D call. Germline values: CDR1 MDHEN, CDR2 SYDVKM. The ends were cut back, 8 bases at V and 0 bases at J, with 17 bases in the middle. The CDR3 runs to 16 residues. The CDR3, as DNA: TGTGCCAGCCGCGCGAAGGGTGCAAGCTCCTACAATGAGCAGTTCTTC. Translation gives CASRAKGASSYNEQFF.

This chain links TRBV28 with TRBJ2-2; the D is unclear. The V gene lost 8 bases and the J gene lost 1 base, with 5 bases spanning the gap. Germline CDR1 and CDR2: MDHEN and SYDVKM. The CDR3 consists of 12 residues. CDR3 residues: CASQRNTGELFF. CDR3 in DNA: TGTGCCAGCCAGAGGAACACCGGGGAGCTGTTTTTT.

V gene TRBV6-1 combines with J gene TRBJ2-7, with a tentative D call TRBD1 (5 bases). The CDR3 runs 15 residues. In germline, CDR1 is MNHNS, CDR2 SASEGT. V lost 3 bases and J lost 3, with 15 bases in between. CDR3 loop: CASSEGIKDSYEQYF. The CDR3 DNA reads TGTGCCAGCAGTGAGGGAATTAAAGACAGCTACGAGCAGTACTTC.

This clonotype was counted between two and nine times. CDR3: CASSLSNNRAPRTEAFF. The CDR3 DNA sequence: TGTGCCAGCAGCTTGTCGAATAACAGGGCCCCGCGGACTGAAGCTTTCTTT. The chain carries TRBV7-8 and TRBJ1-1; D may be TRBD1 (6 bases). The germline CDR1 and CDR2 sequences are SGHVS and FQNEAQ. V gave up 3 bases and J gave up 5 bases, with 22 bases separating them. The CDR3 extends over 17 amino acids.

V usage is TRBV30 and J usage is TRBJ2-7; D might be TRBD1 or TRBD2, each matching 5 bases. This CDR3 is built from 13 residues. V lost 2 bases to trimming and J lost 4 bases, with 12 bases between them. CDR1 and CDR2 from the germline V gene are GTSNPN and SVGIG (reference sequence). The CDR3 region has the DNA TGTGCCTGGAGTCCTGGGACGGGTTACGAGCAGTACTTC. This gives the protein CAWSPGTGYEQYF.

The chain couples TRBV6-1 to TRBJ1-1; 7 bases align to TRBD1. The length of the CDR3 is 13 residues. Per the germline V gene, CDR1 is MNHNS and CDR2 is SASEGT. The V and J ends lost 9 bases and 1 base, in that order; junction bases with no gene match: 5. CDR3 nucleotide sequence: TGTGCCAGGCCGGGACAGCAGAACACTGAAGCTTTCTTT. Translated: CARPGQQNTEAFF.